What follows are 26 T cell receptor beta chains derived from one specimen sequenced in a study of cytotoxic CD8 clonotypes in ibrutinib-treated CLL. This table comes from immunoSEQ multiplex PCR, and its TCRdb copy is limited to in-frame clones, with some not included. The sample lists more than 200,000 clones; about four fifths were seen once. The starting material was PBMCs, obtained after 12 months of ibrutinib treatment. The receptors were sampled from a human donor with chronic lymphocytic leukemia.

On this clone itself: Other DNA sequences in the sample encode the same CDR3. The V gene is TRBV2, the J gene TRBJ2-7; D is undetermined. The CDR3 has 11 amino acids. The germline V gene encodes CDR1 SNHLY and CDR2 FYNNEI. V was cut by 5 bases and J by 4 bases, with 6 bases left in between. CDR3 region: CASSSRYEQYF. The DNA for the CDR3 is TGTGCCAGCAGTTCTAGGTACGAGCAGTACTTC.

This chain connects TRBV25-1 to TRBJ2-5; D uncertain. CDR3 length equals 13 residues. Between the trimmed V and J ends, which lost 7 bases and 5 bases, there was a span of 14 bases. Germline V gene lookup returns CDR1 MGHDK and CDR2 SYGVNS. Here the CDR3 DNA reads TGTGCCAGCAAAAGTGGCCCCGGGGAGACCCAGTACTTC. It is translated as CASKSGPGETQYF.

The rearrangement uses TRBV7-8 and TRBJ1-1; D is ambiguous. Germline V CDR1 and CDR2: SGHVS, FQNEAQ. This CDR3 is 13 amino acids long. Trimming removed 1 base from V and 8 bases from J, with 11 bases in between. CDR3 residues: CASSLVSEGEAFF. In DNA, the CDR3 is TGTGCCAGCAGCTTAGTATCCGAAGGCGAAGCTTTCTTT.

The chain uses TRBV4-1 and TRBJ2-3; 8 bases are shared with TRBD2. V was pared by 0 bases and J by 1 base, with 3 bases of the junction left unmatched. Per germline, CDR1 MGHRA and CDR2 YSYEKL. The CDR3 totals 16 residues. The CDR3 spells CASSQDRRGGTDTQYF. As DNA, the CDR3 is TGCGCCAGCAGCCAAGATCGGCGGGGGGGCACAGATACGCAGTATTTT.

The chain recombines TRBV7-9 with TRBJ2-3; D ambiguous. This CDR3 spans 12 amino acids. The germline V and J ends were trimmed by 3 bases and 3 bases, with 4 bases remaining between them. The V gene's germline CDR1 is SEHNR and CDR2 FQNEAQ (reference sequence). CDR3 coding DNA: TGTGCCAGCAGCTTCCCAACAGATACGCAGTATTTT. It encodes CASSFPTDTQYF.

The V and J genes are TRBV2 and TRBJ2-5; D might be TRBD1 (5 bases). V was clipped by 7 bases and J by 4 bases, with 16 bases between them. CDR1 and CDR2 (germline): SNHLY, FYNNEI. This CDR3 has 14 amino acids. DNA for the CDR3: TGTGCCAGCACCTCAGGGCCCATAGGAGAGACCCAGTACTTC. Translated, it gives CASTSGPIGETQYF.

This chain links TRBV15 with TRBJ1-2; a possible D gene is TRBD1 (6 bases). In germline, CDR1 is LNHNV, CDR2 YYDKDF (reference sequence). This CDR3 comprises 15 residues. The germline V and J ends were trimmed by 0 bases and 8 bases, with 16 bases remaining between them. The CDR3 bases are TGTGCCACCAGCAGAGAGACAGGCACCAGGCTGGGCTACACCTTC. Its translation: CATSRETGTRLGYTF.

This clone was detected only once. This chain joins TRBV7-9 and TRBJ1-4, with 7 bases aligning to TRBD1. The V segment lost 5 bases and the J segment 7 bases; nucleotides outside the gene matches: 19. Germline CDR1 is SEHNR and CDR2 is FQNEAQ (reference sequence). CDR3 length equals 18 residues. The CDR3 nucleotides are TGTGCCAGCAGCCCAGCCTTTGGGACAGCGGCCCGGGGTGAAAAACTGTTTTTT. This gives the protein CASSPAFGTAARGEKLFF.

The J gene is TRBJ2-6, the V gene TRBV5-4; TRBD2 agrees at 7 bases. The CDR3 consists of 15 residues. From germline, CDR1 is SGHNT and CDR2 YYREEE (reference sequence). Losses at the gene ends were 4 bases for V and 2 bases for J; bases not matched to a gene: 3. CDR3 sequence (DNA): TGTGCCAGCAGCCAGGCGGGGGCTGGGGCCAACGTCCTGACTTTC. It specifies CASSQAGAGANVLTF.

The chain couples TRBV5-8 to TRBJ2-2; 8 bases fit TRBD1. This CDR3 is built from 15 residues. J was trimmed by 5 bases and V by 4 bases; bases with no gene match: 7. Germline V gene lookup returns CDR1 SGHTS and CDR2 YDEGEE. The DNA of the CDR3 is TGTGCCAGCAGCCATGGACAGGGAGCAACCGGGGAGCTGTTTTTT. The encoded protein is CASSHGQGATGELFF. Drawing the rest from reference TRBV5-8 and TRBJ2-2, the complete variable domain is EAGVTQSPTHLIKTRGQQATLRCSPISGHTSVYWYQQALGLGLQFLLWYDEGEERNRGNFPPRFSGRQFPNYSSELNVNALELEDSALYLCASSHGQGATGELFFGEGSRLTVL.

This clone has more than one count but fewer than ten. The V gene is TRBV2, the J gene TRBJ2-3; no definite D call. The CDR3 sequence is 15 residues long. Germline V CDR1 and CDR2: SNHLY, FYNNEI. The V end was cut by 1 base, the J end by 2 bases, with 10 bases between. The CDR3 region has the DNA TGTGCCAGCAGTGAAGGGCGCTACCTCACAGATACGCAGTATTTT. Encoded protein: CASSEGRYLTDTQYF.

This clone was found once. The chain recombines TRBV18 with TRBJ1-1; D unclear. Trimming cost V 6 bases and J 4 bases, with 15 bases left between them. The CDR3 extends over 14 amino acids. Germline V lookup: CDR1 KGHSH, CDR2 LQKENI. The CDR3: CASSSRTERTEAFF. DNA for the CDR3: TGTGCCAGCTCGTCTCGTACGGAGCGCACTGAAGCTTTCTTT.

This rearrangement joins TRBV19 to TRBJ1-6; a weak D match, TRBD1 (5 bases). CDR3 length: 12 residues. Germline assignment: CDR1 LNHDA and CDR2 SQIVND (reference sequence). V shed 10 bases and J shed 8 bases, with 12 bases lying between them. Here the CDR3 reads CANRGGDSPLHF. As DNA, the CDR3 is TGTGCCAATCGCGGGGGTGATTCACCCCTCCACTTT.

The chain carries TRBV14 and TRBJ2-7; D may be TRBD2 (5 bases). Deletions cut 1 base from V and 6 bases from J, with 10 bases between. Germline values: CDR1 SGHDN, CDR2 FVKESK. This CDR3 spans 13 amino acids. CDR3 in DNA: TGTGCCAGCAGCCAAGTCATACTAGGCGAGCAGTACTTC. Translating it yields CASSQVILGEQYF.

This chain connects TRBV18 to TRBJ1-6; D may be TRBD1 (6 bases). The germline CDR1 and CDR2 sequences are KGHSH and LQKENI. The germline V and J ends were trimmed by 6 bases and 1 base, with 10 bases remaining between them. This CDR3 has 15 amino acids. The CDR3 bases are TGTGCCAGCTCCCCAGGGGAGTCCTATAATTCACCCCTCCACTTT. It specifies CASSPGESYNSPLHF.

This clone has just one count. This CDR3 reads CASLGLSSGNTIYF. CDR3 DNA: TGTGCCAGCTTAGGCCTTAGCTCTGGAAACACCATATATTTT. The chain joins TRBV6-1 to TRBJ1-3; D is unclear. Trimming shortened V by 8 bases and J by 0 bases, and 11 bases separated the two germline ends. CDR1 and CDR2 (germline): MNHNS, SASEGT. This CDR3 is 14 amino acids long.

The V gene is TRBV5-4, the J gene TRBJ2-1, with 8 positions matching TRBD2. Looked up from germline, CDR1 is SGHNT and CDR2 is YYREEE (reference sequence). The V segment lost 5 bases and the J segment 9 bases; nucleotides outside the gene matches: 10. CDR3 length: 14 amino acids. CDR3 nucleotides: TGTGCCAGCAGACAACAACTAGCGGTCGGTGAGCAGTTCTTC. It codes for CASRQQLAVGEQFF.

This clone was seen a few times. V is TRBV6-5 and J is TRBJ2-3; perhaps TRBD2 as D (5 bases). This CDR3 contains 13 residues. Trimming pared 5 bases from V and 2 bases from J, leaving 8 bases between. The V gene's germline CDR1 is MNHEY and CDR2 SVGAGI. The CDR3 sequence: CASSRGHTDTQYF. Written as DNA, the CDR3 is TGTGCCAGCAGTCGGGGTCACACAGATACGCAGTATTTT.

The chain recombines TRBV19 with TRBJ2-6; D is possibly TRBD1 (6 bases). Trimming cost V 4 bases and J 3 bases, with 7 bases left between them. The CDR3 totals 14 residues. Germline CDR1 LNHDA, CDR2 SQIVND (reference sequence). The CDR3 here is CASSTGDGANVLTF. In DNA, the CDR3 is TGTGCCAGTAGTACAGGGGATGGGGCCAACGTCCTGACTTTC. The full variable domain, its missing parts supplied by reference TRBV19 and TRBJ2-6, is DGGITQSPKYLFRKEGQNVTLSCEQNLNHDAMYWYRQDPGQGLRLIYYSQIVNDFQKGDIAEGYSVSREKKESFPLTVTSAQKNPTAFYLCASSTGDGANVLTFGAGSRLTVL.

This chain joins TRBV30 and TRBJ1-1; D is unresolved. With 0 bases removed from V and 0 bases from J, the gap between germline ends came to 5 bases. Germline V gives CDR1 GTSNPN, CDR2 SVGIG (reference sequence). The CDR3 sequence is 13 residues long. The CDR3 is CAWSVGMNTEAFF. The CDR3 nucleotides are TGTGCCTGGAGTGTAGGAATGAACACTGAAGCTTTCTTT.

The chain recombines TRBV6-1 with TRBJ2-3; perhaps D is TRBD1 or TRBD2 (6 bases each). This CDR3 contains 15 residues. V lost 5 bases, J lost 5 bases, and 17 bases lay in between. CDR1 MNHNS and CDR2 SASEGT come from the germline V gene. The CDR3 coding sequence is TGTGCCAGCAGTCCCGGGGGCCTCCAGGGAGATACGCAGTATTTT. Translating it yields CASSPGGLQGDTQYF.

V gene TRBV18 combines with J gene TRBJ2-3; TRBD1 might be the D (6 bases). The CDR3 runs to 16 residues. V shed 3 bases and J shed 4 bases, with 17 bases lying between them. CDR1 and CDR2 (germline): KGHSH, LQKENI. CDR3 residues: CASSPTGTTGPDTQYF. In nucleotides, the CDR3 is TGTGCCAGCTCACCTACCGGGACAACGGGACCAGATACGCAGTATTTT. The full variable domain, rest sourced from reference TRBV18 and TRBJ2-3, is NAGVMQNPRHLVRRRGQEARLRCSPMKGHSHVYWYRQLPEEGLKFMVYLQKENIIDESGMPKERFSAEFPKEGPSILRIQQVVRGDSAAYFCASSPTGTTGPDTQYFGPGTRLTVL.

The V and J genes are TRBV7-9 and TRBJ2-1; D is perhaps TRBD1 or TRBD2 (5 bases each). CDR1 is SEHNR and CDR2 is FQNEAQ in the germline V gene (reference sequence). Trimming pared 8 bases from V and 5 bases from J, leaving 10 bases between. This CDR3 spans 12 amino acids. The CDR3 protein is CASRDPNNEQFF. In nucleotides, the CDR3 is TGTGCCAGCCGGGACCCTAACAATGAGCAGTTCTTC. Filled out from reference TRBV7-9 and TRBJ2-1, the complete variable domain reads DTGVSQNPRHKITKRGQNVTFRCDPISEHNRLYWYRQTLGQGPEFLTYFQNEAQLEKSRLLSDRFSAERPKGSFSTLEIQRTEQGDSAMYLCASRDPNNEQFFGPGTRLTVL.

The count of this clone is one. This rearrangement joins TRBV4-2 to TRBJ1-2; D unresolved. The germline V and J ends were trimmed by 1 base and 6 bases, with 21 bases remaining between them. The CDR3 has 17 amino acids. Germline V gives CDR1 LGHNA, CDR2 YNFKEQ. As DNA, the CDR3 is TGTGCCAGCAGCCAAGTAGGAGGAGACACAGAACGAAATGGCTACACCTTC. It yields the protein CASSQVGGDTERNGYTF.

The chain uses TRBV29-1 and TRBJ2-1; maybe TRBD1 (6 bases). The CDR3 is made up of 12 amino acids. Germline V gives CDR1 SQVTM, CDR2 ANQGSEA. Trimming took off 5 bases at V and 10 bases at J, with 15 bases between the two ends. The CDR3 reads CSVMTGSWEQFF. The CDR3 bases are TGCAGCGTTATGACAGGTTCGTGGGAGCAGTTCTTC.

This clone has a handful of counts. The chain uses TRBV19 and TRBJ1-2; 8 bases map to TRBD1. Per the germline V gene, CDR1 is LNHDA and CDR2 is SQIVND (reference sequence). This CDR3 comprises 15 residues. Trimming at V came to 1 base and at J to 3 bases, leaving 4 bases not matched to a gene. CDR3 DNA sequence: TGTGCCAGTAGTATAGTCGGGACAGGCCACTATGGCTACACCTTC. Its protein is CASSIVGTGHYGYTF. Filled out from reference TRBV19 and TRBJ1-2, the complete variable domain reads DGGITQSPKYLFRKEGQNVTLSCEQNLNHDAMYWYRQDPGQGLRLIYYSQIVNDFQKGDIAEGYSVSREKKESFPLTVTSAQKNPTAFYLCASSIVGTGHYGYTFGSGTRLTVV.